The 22 T cell receptor beta chains in this list originate from one sample, sequenced in a study of blood T cell repertoires in COVID-19. Generated by immunoSEQ multiplex PCR, the TCRdb table keeps only in-frame clones and is missing some. This table has over 140,000 clones, around 81% appearing once. Sequences were obtained from peripheral blood. The source of these receptors is a woman aged 60-75 years with acute or convalescent COVID-19.

The gene calls are TRBV7-9 and TRBJ2-7, with a possible D match to TRBD2 (5 bases). The germline gives CDR1 SEHNR, CDR2 FQNEAQ (reference sequence). Trimming stripped 10 bases from V and 3 bases from J, with 16 bases between. This CDR3 has 13 amino acids. This CDR3 reads CATTRLGSYEQYF. The CDR3 bases are TGTGCCACCACCCGGCTGGGGAGCTACGAGCAGTACTTC.

On this clone itself: One junction end disagrees with the germline gene, perhaps due to a read error. The J gene is TRBJ2-7, the V gene TRBV7-2; the D gene is possibly TRBD2 (5 bases). Germline CDR1 and CDR2: SGHTA and FQGNSA. This CDR3 spans 12 amino acids. The CDR3 here is CASSSTLGLVSF. In nucleotides, the CDR3 is TGTGCCAGCAGCTCCACCCTCGGACTGGTGAGCTTC. Full variable domain (outside the CDR3, taken from reference TRBV7-2 and TRBJ2-7): GAGVSQSPSNKVTEKGKDVELRCDPISGHTALYWYRQSLGQGLEFLIYFQGNSAPDKSGLPSDRFSAERTGGSVSTLTIQRTQQEDSAVYLCASSSTLGLVSFGPGTRLTVT.

This clone showed up just once. The genes are TRBV5-8 and TRBJ2-1; TRBD1 aligns across 7 bases. Germline V gene sequence: CDR1 SGHTS, CDR2 YDEGEE. V trimming: 2 bases; J trimming: 7 bases; junction bases outside the gene matches: 12. The CDR3 is made up of 16 amino acids. The CDR3 reads CASSFRRQGVGNEQFF. The CDR3 DNA is TGTGCCAGCAGCTTCAGGCGACAGGGTGTTGGGAATGAGCAGTTCTTC.

V and J are TRBV2 and TRBJ1-4; 7 bases are shared with TRBD1. Germline CDR1 is SNHLY and CDR2 is FYNNEI. The CDR3 loop spans 15 amino acids. J was trimmed by 7 bases and V by 6 bases; bases with no gene match: 11. The CDR3: CASRDAGGSGEKLFF. The CDR3 DNA follows: TGTGCCAGCAGGGACGCAGGGGGGTCGGGTGAAAAACTGTTTTTT.

The rearrangement uses TRBV7-8 and TRBJ1-2; 8 nucleotides match TRBD1. V shed 2 bases, J shed 7 bases, and the junction held 9 bases outside the gene matches. The CDR3 contains 15 residues. Germline V lookup: CDR1 SGHVS, CDR2 FQNEAQ. The CDR3 region has the DNA TGTGCCAGCAGCTTAACGACAGGGGCCGTGGGTGGCTACACCTTC. As protein: CASSLTTGAVGGYTF. Full variable domain (missing parts from reference TRBV7-8 and TRBJ1-2): GAGVSQSPRYKVAKRGQDVALRCDPISGHVSLFWYQQALGQGPEFLTYFQNEAQLDKSGLPSDRFFAERPEGSVSTLKIQRTQQEDSAVYLCASSLTTGAVGGYTFGSGTRLTVV.

This clone came up once. The rearrangement links TRBV11-3 to TRBJ2-6; 8 nucleotides agree with TRBD2. The CDR3 loop spans 17 amino acids. The germline CDR1 and CDR2 sequences are SGHNT and YENEEA. The trim removed 1 base at V and 0 bases at J, leaving 2 bases unmatched. CDR3 amino acids: CASSLGRGGSGANVLTF. In DNA form, the CDR3 reads TGTGCCAGCAGCTTAGGTCGGGGGGGCTCTGGGGCCAACGTCCTGACTTTC. The full variable domain, completed using reference TRBV11-3 and TRBJ2-6, is EAGVVQSPRYKIIEKKQPVAFWCNPISGHNTLYWYLQNLGQGPELLIRYENEEAVDDSQLPKDRFSAERLKGVDSTLKIQPAELGDSAVYLCASSLGRGGSGANVLTFGAGSRLTVL.

The V gene is TRBV7-2, the J gene TRBJ1-1, with 8 bases fitting TRBD1. Germline lookup yields CDR1 SGHTA and CDR2 FQGNSA. The ends lost 4 bases at V and 10 bases at J; junction bases unmatched: 8. CDR3 size: 13 residues. CDR3 DNA: TGTGCCAGCAGCTACATTGGCCAGGGGGCAGCTTTCTTT. This encodes CASSYIGQGAAFF.

This chain links TRBV19 with TRBJ1-1; no definite D call. The CDR3 length is 15 residues. Germline V gene lookup returns CDR1 LNHDA and CDR2 SQIVND (reference sequence). V lost 0 bases and J 0 bases, leaving 8 bases between the germline ends. This CDR3 is CASSIDPSMNTEAFF. The CDR3 coding sequence is TGTGCCAGTAGTATAGACCCGAGCATGAACACTGAAGCTTTCTTT.

The gene calls are TRBV2 and TRBJ2-7; TRBD2 matches 7 bases. Looked up from germline, CDR1 is SNHLY and CDR2 is FYNNEI. This CDR3 is 13 amino acids long. The trim removed 5 bases at V and 5 bases at J, leaving 6 bases unmatched. The CDR3 is CASSQREGDEQYF. Here the CDR3 DNA reads TGTGCCAGCAGTCAGCGGGAAGGGGACGAGCAGTACTTC.

The V call is TRBV7-2, the J call TRBJ1-5, with a weak D call TRBD1 (6 bases). V gave up 7 bases and J gave up 1 base, with 23 bases separating them. Looked up from germline, CDR1 is SGHTA and CDR2 is FQGNSA. This CDR3 contains 18 residues. CDR3: CASTSRTVGGASNQPQHF. DNA for the CDR3: TGTGCCAGCACCTCTCGAACCGTCGGGGGGGCGAGCAATCAGCCCCAGCATTTT. Combining the CDR3 with reference TRBV7-2 and TRBJ1-5 gives the whole variable domain GAGVSQSPSNKVTEKGKDVELRCDPISGHTALYWYRQSLGQGLEFLIYFQGNSAPDKSGLPSDRFSAERTGGSVSTLTIQRTQQEDSAVYLCASTSRTVGGASNQPQHFGDGTRLSIL.

Only one count was recorded for this clone. The gene calls are TRBV7-8 and TRBJ2-3, with D possibly matching TRBD2 (5 bases). CDR1 and CDR2 (germline): SGHVS, FQNEAQ. Deletions cut 10 bases from V and 14 bases from J, with 19 bases between. The CDR3 runs to 11 residues. CDR3 loop: CAKRLAGFRYF. The CDR3 bases are TGTGCCAAGAGGCTAGCTGGCTTCAGGTATTTT.

The chain combines TRBV5-6 with TRBJ2-7, with TRBD1 matching over 10 bases. CDR1 is SGHDT and CDR2 is YYEEEE in the germline V gene. The CDR3 is 14 residues long. V dropped 4 bases and J dropped 3; count of bases not matched to a gene: 4. CDR3 protein: CASSPGQGNYEQYF. The CDR3 bases are TGTGCCAGCAGCCCGGGACAGGGGAACTACGAGCAGTACTTC.

The rearrangement joins TRBV21-1 to TRBJ1-5. TRBV21-1 is classified as a pseudogene. The CDR3 extends over 13 amino acids. CDR3 loop: CASRASGNQPQHF. The DNA of the CDR3 is TGTGCCAGCAGGGCTAGTGGCAATCAGCCCCAGCATTTT.

This chain uses TRBV15 with TRBJ2-1; tentatively, D is TRBD1 (5 bases). Germline values: CDR1 LNHNV, CDR2 YYDKDF (reference sequence). V lost 0 bases and J lost 4, with 10 bases in between. This CDR3 contains 15 residues. Here the CDR3 reads CATSRDAGRYNEQFF. The DNA for the CDR3 is TGTGCCACCAGCAGAGATGCAGGGCGATACAATGAGCAGTTCTTC.

V gene TRBV19 combines with J gene TRBJ1-3; 11 bases are shared with TRBD1. The CDR3 is 15 amino acids. Germline V gives CDR1 LNHDA, CDR2 SQIVND (reference sequence). After removal of 7 bases from V and 8 bases from J, the junction contained 10 bases not matched to a gene. CDR3 loop: CASTPPRDRGDTIYF. The CDR3 nucleotides are TGTGCCAGTACCCCCCCCCGGGACAGGGGGGACACCATATATTTT. Full variable domain (missing parts from reference TRBV19 and TRBJ1-3): DGGITQSPKYLFRKEGQNVTLSCEQNLNHDAMYWYRQDPGQGLRLIYYSQIVNDFQKGDIAEGYSVSREKKESFPLTVTSAQKNPTAFYLCASTPPRDRGDTIYFGEGSWLTVV.

This chain joins TRBV2 and TRBJ1-2, with D unclear. Trimming removed 8 bases from V and 5 bases from J, with 18 bases in between. The CDR3 covers 14 residues. CDR1 is SNHLY, CDR2 FYNNEI, per germline. CDR3 in amino acids: CASSDPLEEYGYTF. The CDR3 nucleotides are TGTGCCAGCTCTGACCCACTGGAGGAGTATGGCTACACCTTC.

This clone has a handful of counts. The genes are TRBV14 and TRBJ1-2; maybe TRBD1 (5 bases). Between the trimmed V and J ends, which lost 1 base and 4 bases, there was a span of 13 bases. There are 15 residues in the CDR3. Germline V gene lookup returns CDR1 SGHDN and CDR2 FVKESK. CDR3 in DNA: TGTGCCAGCAGCCAAGGCTCCGGGACTACCTATGGCTACACCTTC. This codes for CASSQGSGTTYGYTF.

The V and J genes are TRBV9 and TRBJ2-1; D is undetermined. Germline CDR1 SGDLS, CDR2 YYNGEE. CDR3 length equals 16 residues. V gave up 0 bases and J gave up 3 bases, with 13 bases separating them. The CDR3 reads CASSVGGRPDYNEQFF. CDR3 sequence (DNA): TGTGCCAGCAGCGTAGGTGGCCGCCCAGACTACAATGAGCAGTTCTTC.

This chain links TRBV11-2 with TRBJ1-1; TRBD1 agrees at 7 bases. V dropped 2 bases and J dropped 9; count of bases not matched to a gene: 9. The V gene's germline CDR1 is SGHAT and CDR2 FQNNGV. CDR3 length equals 14 residues. The CDR3 DNA is TGTGCCAGCAGCTTATCCCAGGGGGGACAAAAAGCTTTCTTT. This codes for CASSLSQGGQKAFF.

The rearrangement joins TRBV4-3 to TRBJ2-5; 8 nucleotides match TRBD1. Germline CDR1 LGHNA, CDR2 YSLEER. CDR3 size: 15 residues. V was clipped by 1 base and J by 4 bases; unmatched bases: 5. CDR3 region: CASSQAGTGRETQYF. The CDR3 bases are TGCGCCAGCAGCCAAGCCGGGACAGGAAGAGAGACCCAGTACTTC.

The chain joins TRBV27 to TRBJ1-5, with D perhaps TRBD1 (6 bases). The germline CDR1 and CDR2 sequences are MNHEY and SMNVEV (reference sequence). This CDR3 comprises 15 residues. The germline V and J ends were trimmed by 6 bases and 0 bases, with 12 bases remaining between them. The DNA of the CDR3 is TGTGCCAGCAGGGATGGGACATCTAGCAATCAGCCCCAGCATTTT. Protein product: CASRDGTSSNQPQHF.

The V gene is TRBV16, the J gene TRBJ1-5; D unclear. Between the trimmed V and J ends, which lost 0 bases and 6 bases, there was a span of 9 bases. CDR1 and CDR2 from the germline V gene are KGHSY and FQNENV. This CDR3 is built from 14 residues. The CDR3 coding sequence is TGTGCCAGCAGCCAATCTGGTCGGGTTCAGCCCCAGCATTTT. Translated: CASSQSGRVQPQHF.